These T cell receptor beta chains were read from a single sample in a study of shared clonotypes between healthy human individuals. Assay: immunoSEQ multiplex PCR; the TCRdb copy retains only in-frame clones and omits some. The sample includes roughly 2.5 million clones, 85% to 95% of them seen just once. Source material: naive CD4+ T cells sorted from blood. These receptors all come from a man aged 18 to 30 in good health. Both conserved end residues are trimmed from each CDR3.

CDR3 protein	V gene
ASSQGQAGGTDTQY	TRBV4-3
ASSIDFGGGNTDTQY	TRBV19
ASSLDGRGNSPLH	TRBV11-3
ASSPGQVTEAF	TRBV18
AIKAGANTGELF	TRBV10-3
ASSALAGAADTQY	TRBV6-4
ASRTSVKETQY	TRBV2
ASSKRDTQY	TRBV6-5
ASSRLEGQF	TRBV2
ASSPLFQPRSYEQY	TRBV18
ASSEVGRGAGNTIY	TRBV6-1
AWSIGGGTEAF	TRBV30
ASREDPSPDDNEQF	TRBV2
ASRGTGAYEQY	TRBV11-2
ASSPSSTGGSSYEQY	TRBV7-2
ASSFGTGSYEQY	TRBV7-6
ASRLSWGAYEQY	TRBV6-6
ASSDRGQGGYQPQH	TRBV6-1
SVALGTNTEAF	TRBV29-1
ASSPPSIPHNEQF	TRBV18
ASSQGTGGVYGYT	TRBV4-1
ASRAGPTNEKLF	TRBV5-1
ASSTYLGQGQPQH	TRBV19
ASKRGQPNTGELF	TRBV5-1
ASSTRRNSPLH	TRBV28
ASSLSGVGQPQH	TRBV7-9
ASRTGTSGNTDTQY	TRBV6-6
ASSLNVQGHSGNTIY	TRBV5-1
ASSPYDFAGVLPSYEQY	TRBV4-1